A single TCR beta chain is shown here with its context. Germline CDR1 is MNHEY and CDR2 is SVGEGT. The CDR3 totals 15 residues. Trimming cost V 0 bases and J 1 base, with 9 bases left between them. This sample is drawn from a study of blood T cell repertoires in COVID-19. As for the study in general: There were acute and convalescent COVID-19 samples, and they came from the United States, Italy and Spain. PBMCs, B-cell-depleted T cells, or T cells provided the cDNA or gDNA that made up the material.

A Seattle source enrolled patients during active infection and followed them longitudinally. Per the study methods: Estimation of nucleated cell counts was performed using reference gene primer amplification. The table came from immunoSEQ multiplex PCR; TCRdb's copy has only in-frame clones and leaves some out. That table furnishes V, J and clone size, whereas the DNA furnished D and trimming. The repertoire holds approximately 170,000 clones, with 80% to 90% as singletons. The chain employs TRBV6-2 or TRBV6-3 and TRBJ1-1, with D possibly being TRBD1 (6 bases). The source is a woman aged 55-69 years with COVID-19, enrolled during active disease. Sample: peripheral blood. CDR3: CASSYSPGANTEAFF. CDR3 nucleotides: TGTGCCAGCAGTTACTCGCCAGGGGCGAACACTGAAGCTTTCTTT.